This T cell receptor (beta chain) was recorded in a study of cytomegalovirus exposure and HLA in healthy donors. The PCR used 60 Vbeta and 13 Jbeta primers. TCRdb's table, derived via immunoSEQ multiplex PCR, lists solely in-frame clones and lacks some. The data show some 110,000 clones, approximately 66% seen once. Looked up from germline, CDR1 is WNHNN and CDR2 is SYGVQD (reference sequence). V lost 4 bases to trimming and J lost 7 bases; unmatched junction nucleotides: 0. CDR3 length: 11 amino acids. This sequence joins TRBV10-1 and TRBJ2-7; 8 bases align to TRBD1. Input material: PBMCs. The receptor's source is a middle-aged woman in good health and CMV-seropositive. The CDR3 here is CASSGQGEQYF. DNA for the CDR3: TGCGCCAGCAGTGGACAGGGGGAGCAGTACTTC.